The sequence of this T cell receptor beta chain was determined in a study of human T cells and chemical hapten exposure. Study-wide context: The scalp of each patient received a weekly diphenylcyclopropenone dose for the full roughly 26-week study.

This clonotype was picked up a small number of times. The sample's time point: pre-sensitization, week 0. Regarding treatment: therapeutic diphenylcyclopropenone sensitization with weekly scalp DPC. The starting material, unfractionated whole blood, was used for total RNA extraction. Each CDR3 protein gets one entry after TCRdb re-called the RACE reads with MiXCR. The top ten clones hold roughly 3% of a sample with about 180,000 distinct CDR3 sequences, about 31% of them seen once. This sequence was found in a woman in her twenties or thirties with alopecia areata. Some clones in this sample may be carry-over from other donors' samples. Specimen: whole blood, collected in connection with sensitization to the hapten diphenylcyclopropenone (DPC).

The CDR3 DNA reads as TGTGCCATCAGTGATCTACTAGCGGGAGAGACCCAGTACTTC. Amino acid sequence: CAISDLLAGETQYF. The chain couples TRBV10-3 to TRBJ2-5; the match to TRBD2 covers 9 bases. The CDR3 contains 14 residues. The ends lost 3 bases at V and 4 bases at J; junction bases unmatched: 3. Germline CDR1 reads ENHRY; CDR2 reads SYGVKD.